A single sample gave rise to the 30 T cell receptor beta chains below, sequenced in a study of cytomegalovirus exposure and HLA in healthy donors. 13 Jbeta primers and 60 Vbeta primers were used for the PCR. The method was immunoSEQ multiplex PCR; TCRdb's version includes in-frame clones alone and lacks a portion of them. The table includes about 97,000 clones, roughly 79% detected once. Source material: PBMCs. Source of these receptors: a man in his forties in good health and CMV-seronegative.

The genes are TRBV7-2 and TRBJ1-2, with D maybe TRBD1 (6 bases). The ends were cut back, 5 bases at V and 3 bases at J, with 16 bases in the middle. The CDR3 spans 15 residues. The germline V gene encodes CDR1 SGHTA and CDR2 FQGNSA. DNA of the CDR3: TGTGCCAGCAGCCGCGCCGGCAGGGGCCACTATGGCTACACCTTC. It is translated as CASSRAGRGHYGYTF.

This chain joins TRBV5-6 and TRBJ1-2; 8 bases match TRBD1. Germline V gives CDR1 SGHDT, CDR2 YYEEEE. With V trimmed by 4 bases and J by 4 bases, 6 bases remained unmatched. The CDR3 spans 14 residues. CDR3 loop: CASSRTGSIYGYTF. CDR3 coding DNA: TGTGCCAGCAGCCGGACAGGGAGTATCTATGGCTACACCTTC.

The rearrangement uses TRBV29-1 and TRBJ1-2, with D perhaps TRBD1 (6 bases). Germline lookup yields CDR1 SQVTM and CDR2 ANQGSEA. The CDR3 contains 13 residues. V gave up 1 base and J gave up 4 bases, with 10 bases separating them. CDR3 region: CSVEGTAFYGYTF. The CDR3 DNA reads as TGCAGCGTTGAAGGGACAGCATTCTATGGCTACACCTTC.

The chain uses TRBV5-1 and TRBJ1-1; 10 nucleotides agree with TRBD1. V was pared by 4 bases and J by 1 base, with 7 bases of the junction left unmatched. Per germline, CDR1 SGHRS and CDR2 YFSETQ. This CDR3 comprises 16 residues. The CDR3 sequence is CASSEGTGAGNTEAFF. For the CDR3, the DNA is TGCGCCAGCAGCGAAGGGACAGGGGCGGGGAACACTGAAGCTTTCTTT.

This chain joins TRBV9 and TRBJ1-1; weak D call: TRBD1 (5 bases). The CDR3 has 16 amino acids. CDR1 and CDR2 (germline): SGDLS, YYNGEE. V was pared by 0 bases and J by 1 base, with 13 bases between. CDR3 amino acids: CASSVVGVPTNTEAFF. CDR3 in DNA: TGTGCCAGCAGCGTAGTAGGGGTCCCGACGAACACTGAAGCTTTCTTT.

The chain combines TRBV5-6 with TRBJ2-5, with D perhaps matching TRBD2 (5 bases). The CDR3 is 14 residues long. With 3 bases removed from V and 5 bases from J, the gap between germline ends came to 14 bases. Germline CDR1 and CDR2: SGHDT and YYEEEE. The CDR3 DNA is TGTGCCAGCAGCTCCGCGGGTGGGGTGGAGACCCAGTACTTC. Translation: CASSSAGGVETQYF.

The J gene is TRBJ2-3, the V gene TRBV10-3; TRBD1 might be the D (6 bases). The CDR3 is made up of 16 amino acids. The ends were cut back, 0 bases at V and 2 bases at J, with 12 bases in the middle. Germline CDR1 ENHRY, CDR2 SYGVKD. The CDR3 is CAISESAGAYTDTQYF. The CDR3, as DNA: TGTGCCATCAGTGAGTCTGCAGGGGCCTACACAGATACGCAGTATTTT.

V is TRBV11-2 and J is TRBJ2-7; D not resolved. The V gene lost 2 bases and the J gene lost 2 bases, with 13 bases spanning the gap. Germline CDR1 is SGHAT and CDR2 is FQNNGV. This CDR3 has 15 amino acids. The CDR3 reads CASSLLSLNPYEQYF. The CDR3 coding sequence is TGTGCCAGCAGCTTACTATCCCTAAACCCCTACGAGCAGTACTTC.

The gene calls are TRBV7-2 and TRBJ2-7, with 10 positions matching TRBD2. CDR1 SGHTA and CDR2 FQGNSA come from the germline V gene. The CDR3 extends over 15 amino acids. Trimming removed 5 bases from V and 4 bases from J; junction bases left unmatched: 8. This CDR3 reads CASSTRLAGAYEQYV. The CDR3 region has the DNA TGTGCCAGCAGCACAAGACTAGCGGGTGCTTACGAGCAGTACGTC.

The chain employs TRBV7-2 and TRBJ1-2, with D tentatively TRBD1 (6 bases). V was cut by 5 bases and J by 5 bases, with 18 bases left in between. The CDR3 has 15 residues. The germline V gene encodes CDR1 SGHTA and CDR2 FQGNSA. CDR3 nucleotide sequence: TGTGCCAGCAGCCCCCCCCGGGGGGCCGCGTATGGCTACACCTTC. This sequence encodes CASSPPRGAAYGYTF.

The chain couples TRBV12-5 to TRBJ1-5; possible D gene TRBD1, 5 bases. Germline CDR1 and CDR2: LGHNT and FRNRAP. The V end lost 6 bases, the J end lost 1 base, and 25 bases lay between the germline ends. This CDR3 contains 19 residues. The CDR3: CASGYVGRDSKRSNQPQHF. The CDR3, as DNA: TGTGCTAGTGGATACGTCGGCCGGGACTCTAAAAGGAGCAATCAGCCCCAGCATTTT. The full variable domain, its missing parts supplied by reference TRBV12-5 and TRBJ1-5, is DARVTQTPRHKVTEMGQEVTMRCQPILGHNTVFWYRQTMMQGLELLAYFRNRAPLDDSGMPKDRFSAEMPDATLATLKIQPSEPRDSAVYFCASGYVGRDSKRSNQPQHFGDGTRLSIL.

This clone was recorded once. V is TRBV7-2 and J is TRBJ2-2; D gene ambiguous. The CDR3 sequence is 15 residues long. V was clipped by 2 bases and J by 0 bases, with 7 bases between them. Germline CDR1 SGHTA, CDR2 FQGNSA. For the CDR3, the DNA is TGTGCCAGCAGCTTAAGTCAGGCGAACACCGGGGAGCTGTTTTTT. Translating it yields CASSLSQANTGELFF.

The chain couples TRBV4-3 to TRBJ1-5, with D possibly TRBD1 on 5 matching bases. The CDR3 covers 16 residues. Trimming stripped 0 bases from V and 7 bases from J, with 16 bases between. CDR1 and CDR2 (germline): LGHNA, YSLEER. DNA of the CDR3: TGCGCCAGCAGCCAAGATATTGGCCAGGGCAGGCAGCCCCAGCATTTT. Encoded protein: CASSQDIGQGRQPQHF.

CDR3 amino acids: CASSLVYSGDQPQHF. The CDR3, as DNA: TGTGCCAGCAGCTTAGTTTATTCGGGGGATCAGCCCCAGCATTTT. The J gene is TRBJ1-5, the V gene TRBV7-2; TRBD1 might be the D (5 bases). The V end lost 1 base, the J end lost 5 bases, and 12 bases lay between the germline ends. Germline V gives CDR1 SGHTA, CDR2 FQGNSA. There are 15 residues in the CDR3.

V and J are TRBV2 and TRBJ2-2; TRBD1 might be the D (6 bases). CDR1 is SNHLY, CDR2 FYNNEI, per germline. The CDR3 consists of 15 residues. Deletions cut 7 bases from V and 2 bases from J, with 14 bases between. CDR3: CASNTGTTNTGELFF. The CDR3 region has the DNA TGTGCCAGCAATACCGGGACAACTAACACCGGGGAGCTGTTTTTT.

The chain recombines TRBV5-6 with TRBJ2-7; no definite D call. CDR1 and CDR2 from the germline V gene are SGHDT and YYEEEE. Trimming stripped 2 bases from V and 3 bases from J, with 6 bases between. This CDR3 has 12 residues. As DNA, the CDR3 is TGTGCCAGCAGCTTATCAGGCTACGAGCAGTACTTC. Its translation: CASSLSGYEQYF.

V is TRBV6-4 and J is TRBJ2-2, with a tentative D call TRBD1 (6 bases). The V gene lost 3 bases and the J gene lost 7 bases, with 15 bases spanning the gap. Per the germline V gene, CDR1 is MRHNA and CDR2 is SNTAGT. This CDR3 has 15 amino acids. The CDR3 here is CASSEIQGWDGELFF. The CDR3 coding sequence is TGTGCCAGCAGTGAGATACAGGGTTGGGACGGGGAGCTGTTTTTT.

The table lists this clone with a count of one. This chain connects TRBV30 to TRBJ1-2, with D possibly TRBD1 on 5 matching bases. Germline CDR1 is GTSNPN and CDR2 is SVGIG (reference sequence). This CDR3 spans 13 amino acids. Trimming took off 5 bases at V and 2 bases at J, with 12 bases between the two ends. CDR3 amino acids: CAWSNGGNYGYTF. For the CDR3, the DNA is TGTGCCTGGTCAAACGGGGGAAACTATGGCTACACCTTC. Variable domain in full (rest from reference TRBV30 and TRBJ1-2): SQTIHQWPATLVQPVGSPLSLECTVEGTSNPNLYWYRQAAGRGLQLLFYSVGIGQISSEVPQNLSASRPQDRQFILSSKKLLLSDSGFYLCAWSNGGNYGYTFGSGTRLTVV.

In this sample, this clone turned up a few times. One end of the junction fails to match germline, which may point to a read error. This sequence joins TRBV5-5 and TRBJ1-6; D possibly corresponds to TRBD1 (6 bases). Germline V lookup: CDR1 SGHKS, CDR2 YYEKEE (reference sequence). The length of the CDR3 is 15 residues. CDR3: CASSLGGAQIQPLHF. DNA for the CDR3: TGTGCCAGCAGTTTGGGGGGCGCTCAAATTCAACCCCTCCACTTT. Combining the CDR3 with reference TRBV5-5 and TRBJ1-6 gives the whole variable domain DAGVTQSPTHLIKTRGQQVTLRCSPISGHKSVSWYQQVLGQGPQFIFQYYEKEERGRGNFPDRFSARQFPNYSSELNVNALLLGDSALYLCASSLGGAQIQPLHFGNGTRLTVT.

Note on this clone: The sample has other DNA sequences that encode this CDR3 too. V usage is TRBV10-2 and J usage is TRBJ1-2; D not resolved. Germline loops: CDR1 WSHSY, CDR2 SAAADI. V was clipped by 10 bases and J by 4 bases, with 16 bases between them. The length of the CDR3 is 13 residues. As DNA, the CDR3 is TGCGCCATTATGACGGGAGGCGGCTATGGCTACACCTTC. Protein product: CAIMTGGGYGYTF.

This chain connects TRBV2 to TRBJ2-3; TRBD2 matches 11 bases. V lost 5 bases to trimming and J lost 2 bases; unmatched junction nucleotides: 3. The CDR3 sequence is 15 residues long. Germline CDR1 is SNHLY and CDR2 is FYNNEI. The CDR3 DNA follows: TGTGCCAGCAGTCGACTAGCGGGGCCCACAGATACGCAGTATTTT. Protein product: CASSRLAGPTDTQYF.

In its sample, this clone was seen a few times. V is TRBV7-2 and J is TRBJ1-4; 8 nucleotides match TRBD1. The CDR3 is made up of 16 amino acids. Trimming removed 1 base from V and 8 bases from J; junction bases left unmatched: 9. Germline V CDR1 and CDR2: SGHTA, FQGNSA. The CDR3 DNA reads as TGTGCCAGCAGCTTAGTTGGCGGACAGGGTCTGGAAAAACTGTTTTTT. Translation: CASSLVGGQGLEKLFF.

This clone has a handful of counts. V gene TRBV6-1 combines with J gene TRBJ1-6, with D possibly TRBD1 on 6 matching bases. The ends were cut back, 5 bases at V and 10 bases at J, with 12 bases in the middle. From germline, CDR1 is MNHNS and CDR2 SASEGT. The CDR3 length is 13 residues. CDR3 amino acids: CASSRPGGSPLHF. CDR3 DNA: TGTGCCAGCAGTCGTCCGGGGGGCTCACCCCTCCACTTT.

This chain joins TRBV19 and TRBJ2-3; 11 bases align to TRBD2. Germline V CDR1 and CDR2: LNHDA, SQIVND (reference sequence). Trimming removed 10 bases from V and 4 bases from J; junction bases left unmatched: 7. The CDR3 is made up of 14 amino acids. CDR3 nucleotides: TGTGCCACTTGCCAACTAGCGGGGGCAGATACGCAGTATTTT. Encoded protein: CATCQLAGADTQYF. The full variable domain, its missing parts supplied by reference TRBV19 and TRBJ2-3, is DGGITQSPKYLFRKEGQNVTLSCEQNLNHDAMYWYRQDPGQGLRLIYYSQIVNDFQKGDIAEGYSVSREKKESFPLTVTSAQKNPTAFYLCATCQLAGADTQYFGPGTRLTVL.

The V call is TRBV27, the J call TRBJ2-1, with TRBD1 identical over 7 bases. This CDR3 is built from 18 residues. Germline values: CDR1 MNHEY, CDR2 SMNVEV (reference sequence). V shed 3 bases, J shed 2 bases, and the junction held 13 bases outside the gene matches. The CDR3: CASSFLSGQAAPYNEQFF. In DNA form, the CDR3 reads TGTGCCAGCAGTTTCTTAAGCGGACAGGCTGCTCCCTACAATGAGCAGTTCTTC.

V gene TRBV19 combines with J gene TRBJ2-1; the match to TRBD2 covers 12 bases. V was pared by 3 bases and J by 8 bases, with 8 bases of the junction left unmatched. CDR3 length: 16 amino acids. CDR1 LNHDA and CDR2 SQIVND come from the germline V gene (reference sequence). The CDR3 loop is CASSIGLAGGPYEQFF. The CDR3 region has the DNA TGTGCCAGTAGTATCGGGCTAGCGGGGGGGCCCTATGAGCAGTTCTTC.

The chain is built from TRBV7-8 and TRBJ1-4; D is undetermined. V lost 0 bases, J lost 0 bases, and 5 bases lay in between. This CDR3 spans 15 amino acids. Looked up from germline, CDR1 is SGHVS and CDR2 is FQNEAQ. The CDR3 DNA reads TGTGCCAGCAGCTTAGCGCGAACAACTAATGAAAAACTGTTTTTT. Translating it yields CASSLARTTNEKLFF.

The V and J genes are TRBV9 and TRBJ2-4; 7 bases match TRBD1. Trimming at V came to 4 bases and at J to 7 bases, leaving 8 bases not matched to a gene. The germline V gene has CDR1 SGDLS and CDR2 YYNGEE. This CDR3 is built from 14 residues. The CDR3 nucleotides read TGTGCCAGCAGCCACGACAGGGCGCGGAACATTCAGTACTTC. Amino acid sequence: CASSHDRARNIQYF.

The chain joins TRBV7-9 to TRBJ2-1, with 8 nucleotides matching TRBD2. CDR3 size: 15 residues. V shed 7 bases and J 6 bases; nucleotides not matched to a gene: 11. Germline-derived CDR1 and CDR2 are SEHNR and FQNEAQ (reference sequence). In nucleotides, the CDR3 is TGTGCCAGCATCCCGCCCTCAGCGGGGGTCAATGAGCAGTTCTTC. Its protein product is CASIPPSAGVNEQFF.

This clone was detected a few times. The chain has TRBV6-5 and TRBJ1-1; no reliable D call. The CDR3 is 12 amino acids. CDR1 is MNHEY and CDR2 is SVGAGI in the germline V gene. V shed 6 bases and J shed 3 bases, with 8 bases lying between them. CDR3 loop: CASSTGYTEAFF. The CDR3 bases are TGTGCCAGCAGCACCGGGTACACTGAAGCTTTCTTT.